These 23 T cell receptor beta chains were sequenced from one sample in a study of Ad26.COV2.S vaccination and SARS-CoV-2 variants. Libraries were prepared by immunoSEQ multiplex PCR; TCRdb keeps only in-frame clonotypes and omits some of them. The table has 350,000 to 450,000 clones, 92% seen once. Indicated treatment: around 19 received Ad26.COV2.S at low or high dose, single or two shots; about 5 received placebo; per-sample allocation not given. After the first vaccine or placebo injection, samples were drawn on day 63. The sequencing here drew on peripheral blood, taken in a trial of Ad26.COV2.S vaccine versus placebo. These receptors came from a person between 18 and 60 years old who received the Ad26.COV2.S COVID-19 vaccine or a placebo.

This clone was found once. This chain links TRBV27 with TRBJ2-5, with D perhaps TRBD1 or TRBD2 (5 bases each). The length of the CDR3 is 13 residues. Germline V gives CDR1 MNHEY, CDR2 SMNVEV (reference sequence). Trimming removed 8 bases at V and 7 bases at J, with 17 bases between. CDR3 DNA: TGTGCCAGCTCGAGGGACCTCAAAGGGACCCAGTACTTC. This gives the protein CASSRDLKGTQYF.

V usage is TRBV4-3 and J usage is TRBJ2-7, with 7 bases that match TRBD2. Germline V gene data show CDR1 as LGHNA and CDR2 as YSLEER. The trim removed 4 bases at V and 2 bases at J, leaving 5 bases unmatched. The length of the CDR3 is 14 residues. The CDR3 sequence is CASSRGGSAYEQYF. DNA of the CDR3: TGCGCCAGCAGCCGGGGGGGATCGGCCTACGAGCAGTACTTC.

About this clone itself: The same CDR3 also results from other DNA sequences found in this sample. V gene TRBV11-2 combines with J gene TRBJ1-2, with 8 bases fitting TRBD1. The CDR3 length is 14 residues. Trimming took 5 bases from V and 6 from J; bases not matched to a gene: 8. Germline-derived CDR1 and CDR2 are SGHAT and FQNNGV. CDR3 in amino acids: CASSPTSGGHGYTF. The CDR3, as DNA: TGTGCCAGCAGCCCAACCTCAGGGGGCCATGGCTACACCTTC.

This clone was observed a single time. This chain links TRBV4-3 with TRBJ2-5; weak D call: TRBD2 (7 bases). Between the trimmed V and J ends, which lost 0 bases and 7 bases, there was a span of 18 bases. The CDR3 runs 16 residues. Per the germline V gene, CDR1 is LGHNA and CDR2 is YSLEER. The CDR3 nucleotides are TGCGCCAGCAGCCAAGATGGAGGGGGGGCCGGGGGGACCCAGTACTTC. As protein: CASSQDGGGAGGTQYF.

The rearrangement joins TRBV4-3 to TRBJ1-2; tentatively, D is TRBD1 (6 bases). Deletions cut 1 base from V and 4 bases from J, with 16 bases between. CDR3 length: 16 amino acids. Germline V gene data show CDR1 as LGHNA and CDR2 as YSLEER. The CDR3 DNA sequence: TGCGCCAGCAGCCAAGGCTATCAGGGACAAATCTATGGCTACACCTTC. Encoded protein: CASSQGYQGQIYGYTF.

V gene TRBV28 combines with J gene TRBJ2-1; D perhaps matches TRBD1 (6 bases). Germline loops: CDR1 MDHEN, CDR2 SYDVKM. This CDR3 has 13 residues. V lost 6 bases and J lost 9, with 15 bases in between. CDR3 sequence (DNA): TGTGCCAGCAGCCTCAGGGGATTTCTTGAGCAGTTCTTC. It encodes CASSLRGFLEQFF.

This chain connects TRBV13 to TRBJ2-5; D unresolved. The CDR3 has 14 amino acids. V was trimmed by 5 bases and J by 1 base, leaving 11 bases between them. Germline V lookup: CDR1 PRHDT, CDR2 FYEKMQ (reference sequence). Written as DNA, the CDR3 is TGTGCCAGCAGCCCCCGTGGATTCCAAGAGACCCAGTACTTC. Translation gives CASSPRGFQETQYF.

The chain joins TRBV7-9 to TRBJ2-3; D may be TRBD2 (5 bases). The germline gives CDR1 SEHNR, CDR2 FQNEAQ (reference sequence). With 5 bases removed from V and 0 bases from J, the gap between germline ends came to 12 bases. The length of the CDR3 is 15 residues. The CDR3, as DNA: TGTGCCAGCAGCCCCCGGACTGCTAGCACAGATACGCAGTATTTT. Its protein product is CASSPRTASTDTQYF.

The chain carries TRBV29-1 and TRBJ2-3, with D maybe TRBD1 (6 bases). The CDR3 has 13 residues. Germline V gene sequence: CDR1 SQVTM, CDR2 ANQGSEA. V was pared by 6 bases and J by 4 bases, with 14 bases between. CDR3 region: CSVDMDSPDTQYF. CDR3 nucleotide sequence: TGCAGCGTAGACATGGACAGCCCAGATACGCAGTATTTT.

The chain links TRBV27 to TRBJ1-4; 9 bases are shared with TRBD1. Germline CDR1 and CDR2: MNHEY and SMNVEV (reference sequence). V dropped 5 bases and J dropped 6; count of bases not matched to a gene: 10. The CDR3 contains 16 residues. Here the CDR3 DNA reads TGTGCCAGCAGTATCTTATACAGGGGGCGAGATGAAAAACTGTTTTTT. Its translation is CASSILYRGRDEKLFF.

This clone appeared once. J is TRBJ2-2 and V is TRBV10-3; D remains unclear. Trimming shortened V by 2 bases and J by 0 bases, and 4 bases separated the two germline ends. The germline V gene encodes CDR1 ENHRY and CDR2 SYGVKD. The CDR3 sequence is 14 residues long. The CDR3 DNA follows: TGTGCCATCAGTGAGGCAGCGAACACCGGGGAGCTGTTTTTT. It codes for CAISEAANTGELFF.

The rearrangement uses TRBV5-1 and TRBJ1-5; 10 nucleotides line up with TRBD1. V was clipped by 1 base and J by 5 bases; unmatched bases: 3. Germline V gene lookup returns CDR1 SGHRS and CDR2 YFSETQ. The length of the CDR3 is 15 residues. CDR3 nucleotide sequence: TGCGCCAGCAGCTTGTACGGGACAGGGGATCAGCCCCAGCATTTT. Its protein is CASSLYGTGDQPQHF.

This clone has only one observation. The chain uses TRBV28 and TRBJ2-1, with D tentatively TRBD1 or TRBD2 (5 bases each). The germline CDR1 and CDR2 sequences are MDHEN and SYDVKM. Trimming took 3 bases from V and 2 from J, leaving 11 bases between them. The CDR3 is 15 amino acids. CDR3 DNA: TGTGCCAGCAGTTTGGTGCAGGGACCCTACAATGAGCAGTTCTTC. The encoded protein is CASSLVQGPYNEQFF.

The CDR3 sequence is CASSFSNTEAFF. CDR3 DNA sequence: TGTGCCAGCAGCTTTTCAAACACTGAAGCTTTCTTT. The J gene is TRBJ1-1, the V gene TRBV5-5; D is uncertain. V was shortened by 2 bases and J by 2 bases, with 4 bases between the two germline ends. CDR1 SGHKS and CDR2 YYEKEE come from the germline V gene (reference sequence). The CDR3 has 12 amino acids.

The V and J genes are TRBV3-1 (or the pseudogene TRBV3-2) and TRBJ1-3; no clear D. V dropped 1 base and J dropped 2 bases, with 6 bases sitting between them. Germline CDR1 LGHDT, CDR2 YNNKEL (reference sequence). This CDR3 region has 14 residues. The CDR3 DNA follows: TGTGCCAGCAGCCAAGGTTGGACTGGAAACACCATATATTTT. Its protein product is CASSQGWTGNTIYF.

The chain joins TRBV9 to TRBJ1-3, with TRBD1 matching 9 bases. With 3 bases clipped from V and 4 bases from J, the junction kept 5 bases outside the gene matches. Looked up from germline, CDR1 is SGDLS and CDR2 is YYNGEE. The CDR3 spans 15 residues. This CDR3 reads CASSAWTGVGNTIYF. CDR3 in DNA: TGTGCCAGCAGCGCCTGGACAGGGGTCGGAAACACCATATATTTT.

V gene TRBV5-4 combines with J gene TRBJ2-7, with D hard to call. The length of the CDR3 is 13 residues. V lost 4 bases, J lost 0 bases, and 8 bases lay in between. Germline CDR1 reads SGHNT; CDR2 reads YYREEE (reference sequence). The CDR3 coding sequence is TGTGCCAGCAGCGCATACGACTCCTACGAGCAGTACTTC. Protein: CASSAYDSYEQYF.

This clone was seen just once. This chain connects TRBV11-2 to TRBJ1-2; TRBD1 matches 7 bases. The CDR3 runs 14 residues. Germline V CDR1 and CDR2: SGHAT, FQNNGV. After removal of 5 bases from V and 8 bases from J, the junction contained 11 bases not matched to a gene. The DNA for the CDR3 is TGTGCCAGCAGCAAACACAGGGGTTTCTACGGCTACACCTTC. Amino acids: CASSKHRGFYGYTF.

This chain links TRBV4-1 with TRBJ1-5; TRBD1 might be the D (5 bases). The germline V and J ends were trimmed by 3 bases and 4 bases, with 10 bases remaining between them. The CDR3 covers 14 residues. Germline CDR1 MGHRA, CDR2 YSYEKL. This CDR3 is CASSQGPGNQPQHF. The CDR3 DNA follows: TGCGCCAGCAGCCAGGGCCCAGGGAATCAGCCCCAGCATTTT.

This sequence joins TRBV27 and TRBJ1-2; TRBD1 might be the D (5 bases). V was pared by 5 bases and J by 7 bases, with 20 bases between. From germline, CDR1 is MNHEY and CDR2 SMNVEV (reference sequence). CDR3 size: 15 residues. The CDR3 spells CASSPRFGAIIGYTF. CDR3 nucleotides: TGTGCCAGCAGTCCCCGGTTTGGGGCTATAATTGGCTACACCTTC.

J is TRBJ2-7 and V is TRBV6-5, with TRBD2 matching 7 bases. The J segment lost 2 bases and the V segment lost 6 bases, leaving 10 bases of the junction unmatched. The CDR3 extends over 15 amino acids. Looked up from germline, CDR1 is MNHEY and CDR2 is SVGAGI. The CDR3 DNA sequence: TGTGCCAGCAGGGAGGGCGGGGGTCCCACCTACGAGCAGTACTTC. Translating gives CASREGGGPTYEQYF.

The chain uses TRBV11-3 and TRBJ2-1; possible D gene TRBD2, 7 bases. The germline V gene encodes CDR1 SGHNT and CDR2 YENEEA. V lost 9 bases, J lost 2 bases, and 17 bases lay in between. There are 15 residues in the CDR3. CDR3 sequence (DNA): TGTGCCAGAGGGGGGCTAGCGGATACCTACAATGAGCAGTTCTTC. Its translation: CARGGLADTYNEQFF.

This clone was seen just once. The J gene is TRBJ1-5, the V gene TRBV27, with TRBD1 as a possible D gene (5 bases). Germline lookup yields CDR1 MNHEY and CDR2 SMNVEV (reference sequence). V lost 4 bases and J lost 4, with 8 bases in between. This CDR3 has 13 amino acids. DNA of the CDR3: TGTGCCAGCAGTTGGGACGGGAATCAGCCCCAGCATTTT. This translates into CASSWDGNQPQHF.